This T cell receptor (beta chain) was sequenced in a study of vaccination effects on CD4 cells after COVID-19. Study details: It was a median of 72 days after the second dose that post-vaccine samples were obtained.

As concerns this clone: Its target is not known.

CDR1 is DFQATT and CDR2 is SNEGSKA in the germline V gene (reference sequence). The CDR3 is made up of 13 amino acids. Trimming took off 3 bases at V and 0 bases at J, with 5 bases between the two ends. Assay used: immunoSEQ multiplex PCR; TCRdb lists only in-frame clones, some missing. The table includes under 40,000 clones, approximately 81% detected once. The culture ran for 10 days before CD4+ T cells were isolated. Infection dated between March and December 2020, before the Alpha, Beta and Delta variants reached the United States. Vaccine administered to participants consisted of two doses of either BNT162b2 or mRNA-1273.

The material was CD4+ T cells from PBMCs cultured without peptide, obtained after COVID-19 vaccination. V and J are TRBV20-1 and TRBJ1-4; unclear D gene. This TCR derives from a human donor who had a prior SARS-CoV-2 infection. The CDR3 DNA reads as TGCAGTGCTAGTTGGACAACTAATGAAAAACTGTTTTTT. It yields the protein CSASWTTNEKLFF.